A single sample is the source of the 6 T cell receptor beta chains below, sequenced in a study of identical twins. TCRdb reprocessed the 5' RACE reads with MiXCR, giving one entry per CDR3 protein. The sample records 690,000 or so distinct CDR3 sequences, less than 7% being singletons. Material: naive T cells sorted from blood. The source of these receptors is a man between 18 and 35 years old in good health.

This clonotype was seen repeatedly, ten times or more. V gene TRBV7-2 combines with J gene TRBJ1-4; no clear D. The CDR3 is 15 amino acids. Germline V gene lookup returns CDR1 SGHTA and CDR2 FQGNSA. V dropped 5 bases and J dropped 3 bases, with 13 bases sitting between them. CDR3 protein: CASSKGWAANEKLFF. DNA of the CDR3: TGTGCCAGCAGCAAAGGTTGGGCAGCTAATGAAAAACTGTTTTTT.

The chain uses TRBV6-2 or TRBV6-3 and TRBJ1-2; TRBD1 agrees at 10 bases. The CDR3 is 14 residues long. The V gene end was trimmed by 7 bases and the J gene end by 6 bases; junction bases not matched to a gene: 8. In germline, CDR1 is MNHEY, CDR2 SVGEGT. As DNA, the CDR3 is TGTGCCAGCATTCGGGACAGGGGAAGGAATGGCTACACCTTC. Translating it yields CASIRDRGRNGYTF.

This clonotype has ten or more counts. The chain links TRBV12-3 or TRBV12-4 to TRBJ1-2, with 9 nucleotides matching TRBD1. CDR3 size: 15 residues. The ends lost 1 base at V and 7 bases at J; junction bases unmatched: 7. CDR3 bases: TGTGCCAGCAGTTTAGATACAGGGGGCTCTCGTGGCTACACCTTC. This gives the protein CASSLDTGGSRGYTF.

This clonotype has only a few counts. The rearrangement links TRBV2 to TRBJ1-2, with D uncertain. CDR3 length equals 13 residues. Deletions cut 0 bases from V and 7 bases from J, with 9 bases between. Germline V gene sequence: CDR1 SNHLY, CDR2 FYNNEI. The CDR3 loop reads CASSEALASGYTF. The CDR3 bases are TGTGCCAGCAGTGAAGCGCTTGCCAGTGGCTACACCTTC.

This chain connects TRBV27 to TRBJ2-7, with TRBD2 matching over 7 bases. Per the germline V gene, CDR1 is MNHEY and CDR2 is SMNVEV (reference sequence). J gave up 7 bases and V 2 bases, and 11 bases lay outside the gene matches. The CDR3 is 15 amino acids. CDR3: CASSLAGADLREQYF. CDR3 DNA sequence: TGTGCCAGCAGTTTAGCGGGAGCTGATCTCAGGGAGCAGTACTTC.

This clonotype was counted at least ten times. The V gene is TRBV4-3, the J gene TRBJ2-7; D might be TRBD2 (6 bases). This CDR3 contains 14 residues. Germline CDR1 is LGHNA and CDR2 is YSLEER. V lost 0 bases and J lost 3, with 9 bases in between. Here the CDR3 DNA reads TGCGCCAGCAGCCAAGATTCCGGGAGCTACGAGCAGTACTTC. Its protein is CASSQDSGSYEQYF.